A selection of T cell receptor beta chains follows, all from one sample in a study of shared clonotypes between healthy human individuals. Libraries were prepared by immunoSEQ multiplex PCR; TCRdb keeps only in-frame clonotypes and omits some of them. This table has around 1.9 million clones, roughly 91% appearing once. Sequencing used naive CD8+ T cells from PBMCs. The source is a man aged 18 to 29 in good health. Some clones in this sample may be carry-over from other donors' samples. The CDR3 runs from the conserved cysteine through the conserved F or W. D genes are given only for firm matches. A clone size is listed for some rows: how often the clone was seen (once, few, many), or a class if it is expanded.

. | . | TRBJ1-1 | 14 | TRBV9 | TGTGCCAGCAGCGTAAGCGGGGGAGTAACTGAAGCTTTCTTT | CASSVSGGVTEAFF
once | . | TRBJ1-2 | 16 | TRBV9 | TGTGCCAGCAGTGCCATCGGGGACGGAGATTTGTGGGGCTACACCTTC | CASSAIGDGDLWGYTF
. | . | TRBJ1-5 | 18 | TRBV21-1 | TGTGCCAGCAGCGCCCGAAGACAGGGATTTTCTAGCAATCAGCCCCAGCATTTT | CASSARRQGFSSNQPQHF
once | . | TRBJ1-1 | 13 | TRBV7-9 | TGTGCCAGCAGCCCCAGCACGAACACTGAAGCTTTCTTT | CASSPSTNTEAFF
. | . | TRBJ1-2 | 13 | TRBV7-6 | TGTGCCAGCACCCCCGGAGAGGGGTATGGCTACACCTTC | CASTPGEGYGYTF
. | TRBD1 | TRBJ1-1 | 16 | TRBV7-8 | TGTGCCAGCAGCACGAGATCAGGGGGCGCGAACACTGAAGCTTTCTTT | CASSTRSGGANTEAFF
. | TRBD1 | TRBJ2-3 | 16 | TRBV7-9 | TGTGCCAGCAGCCCGGGACAGGGGAGGGATACAGATACGCAGTATTTT | CASSPGQGRDTDTQYF
. | . | TRBJ2-7 | 13 | TRBV27 | TGTGCCAGCAGCCCCTACGGGGGCGACGAGCAGTACTTC | CASSPYGGDEQYF
. | TRBD1 | TRBJ2-7 | 16 | TRBV27 | TGTGCCAGCAGTTTCCCCGGGACAGGGGGTGCTCAGGAGCAGTACTTC | CASSFPGTGGAQEQYF
. | . | TRBJ2-2 | 16 | TRBV30 | TGTGCCTGGAGTGTGTCTGGGGGATCCATCAGGGGGGAGCTGTTTTTT | CAWSVSGGSIRGELFF
. | TRBD2 | TRBJ2-7 | 15 | TRBV6-5 | TGTGCCAGCAGACTCGGACTAGCGAGCTCCTACGAGCAGTACTTC | CASRLGLASSYEQYF
. | . | TRBJ1-5 | 15 | TRBV5-6 | TGTGCCAGCAGCTTGGCCGAAGGGGGAAATCAGCCCCAGCATTTT | CASSLAEGGNQPQHF
. | . | TRBJ1-2 | 17 | TRBV19 | TGTGCCAGTAGTATAGCGGGAGAACCCACACCCCACTATGGCTACACCTTC | CASSIAGEPTPHYGYTF
. | TRBD1 | TRBJ2-1 | 13 | TRBV29-1 | TGCAGCGTTGTAGGCAGGGGGTCAAATGAGCAGTTCTTC | CSVVGRGSNEQFF
. | TRBD2 | TRBJ2-7 | 14 | TRBV29-1 | TGCAGCGTCGCCGGACTAGCGAGTACCTACGAGCAGTACTTC | CSVAGLASTYEQYF
. | . | TRBJ2-3 | 14 | TRBV6-5 | TGTGCCAGCAGGAGGATAATGGGCACAGATACGCAGTATTTT | CASRRIMGTDTQYF
. | . | TRBJ2-1 | 16 | TRBV6-5 | TGTGCCAGCAGTTATTCCATGGGACGGGGATACAATGAGCAGTTCTTC | CASSYSMGRGYNEQFF
. | . | TRBJ1-1 | 14 | TRBV6-6 | TGTGCCAGCAGTTGGACAGCGGGACACACTGAAGCTTTCTTT | CASSWTAGHTEAFF
. | . | TRBJ2-7 | 15 | TRBV29-1 | TGCAGCGTTGCCGGACTGGCGGGTTCCGCCTACGAGCAGTACTTC | CSVAGLAGSAYEQYF
. | TRBD2 | TRBJ2-7 | 14 | TRBV5-4 | TGTGCCAGCGGAACGGGACTAGGCTCCTACGAGCAGTACTTC | CASGTGLGSYEQYF
. | . | TRBJ2-7 | 13 | TRBV14 | TGTGCCAGCAGCGTGGGAAGGGTTAACGAGCAGTACTTC | CASSVGRVNEQYF
. | . | TRBJ2-7 | 11 | TRBV28 | TGTGCCAGCAGTTTAGTAGGAAAGCAGTACTTC | CASSLVGKQYF
. | . | TRBJ2-5 | 15 | TRBV2 | TGTGCCAGCAGTGAAAGGAGAACAGACCAAGAGACCCAGTACTTC | CASSERRTDQETQYF
. | TRBD1 | TRBJ2-3 | 12 | TRBV10-2 | TGCGCCAGCAGTGAGTCGTGGGACAGTGGGCTTTTT | CASSESWDSGLF
. | . | TRBJ2-1 | 19 | TRBV27 | TGTGCCAGCAGTTTATCGGTCGGGATAGGCGGGAAGGCCTACAATGAGCAGTTCTTC | CASSLSVGIGGKAYNEQFF
. | TRBD1 | TRBJ1-5 | 14 | TRBV5-6 | TGTGCCAGCAGCGCGGGGACAGGCAATCAGCCCCAGCATTTT | CASSAGTGNQPQHF
. | . | TRBJ1-1 | 16 | TRBV2 | TGTGCCAGCAGCCAAGATAGCGGGCTTATGAACACTGAAGCTTTCTTT | CASSQDSGLMNTEAFF
. | TRBD2 | TRBJ2-2 | 15 | TRBV7-8 | TGTGCCAGCAAGAGCGGGACTGAAGGCACCGGGGAGCTGTTTTTT | CASKSGTEGTGELFF